This TCR beta chain comes out of a study of T cell repertoires in cytomegalovirus infection. Study information: Public TCR beta signatures were indicative of both CMV infection and a matching HLA type.

This clonotype was recorded a few times. The antigen is unknown. Study observations and caveats: Across the ex vivo response, the dominant clonotypes were HLA-C-restricted CMV-specific TCR beta clonotypes. Identification of carriers of CMV plus the relevant HLA was achieved through cumulative public TCR beta family frequency.

TCRdb independently ran MiXCR on the reads; one entry per CDR3 protein. Found here are over 250,000 distinct CDR3 sequences, about a quarter of them singletons; the top ten hold roughly 14%. The CDR3 totals 14 residues. CDR1 and CDR2 (germline): DFQATT, SNEGSKA (reference sequence). The V gene lost 2 bases and the J gene lost 0 bases, with 11 bases spanning the gap. This clonotype was sampled from a human donor in good health (CMV status not recorded). Some clones in this sample may be carry-over from other donors' samples. This sequence joins TRBV20-1 and TRBJ2-7; tentative D call: TRBD1 (5 bases). The sequenced sample was PBMCs. The CDR3 nucleotides read TGCAGTGCTAGAAAGACAGTCTCCTCCTACGAGCAGTACTTC. Its translation is CSARKTVSSYEQYF.